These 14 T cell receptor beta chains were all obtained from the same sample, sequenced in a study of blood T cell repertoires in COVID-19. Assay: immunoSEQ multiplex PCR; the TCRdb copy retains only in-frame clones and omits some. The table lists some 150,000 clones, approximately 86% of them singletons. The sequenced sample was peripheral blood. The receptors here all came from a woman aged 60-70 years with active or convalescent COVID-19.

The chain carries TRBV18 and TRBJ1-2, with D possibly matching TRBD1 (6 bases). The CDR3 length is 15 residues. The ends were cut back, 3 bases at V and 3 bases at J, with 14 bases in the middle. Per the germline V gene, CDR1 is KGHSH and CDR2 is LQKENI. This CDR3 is CASSPFTGTDYGYTF. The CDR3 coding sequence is TGTGCCAGCTCACCCTTTACAGGGACGGACTATGGCTACACCTTC.

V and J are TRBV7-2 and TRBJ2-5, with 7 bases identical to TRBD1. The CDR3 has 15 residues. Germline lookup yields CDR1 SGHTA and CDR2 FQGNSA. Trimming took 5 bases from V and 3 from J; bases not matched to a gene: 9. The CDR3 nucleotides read TGTGCCAGCAGCAGCGACAGGGTGAGGAAAGAGACCCAGTACTTC. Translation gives CASSSDRVRKETQYF.

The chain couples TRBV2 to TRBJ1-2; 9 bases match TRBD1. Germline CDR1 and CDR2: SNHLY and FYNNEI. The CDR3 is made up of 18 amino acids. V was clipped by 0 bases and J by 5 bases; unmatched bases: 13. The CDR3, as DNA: TGTGCCAGCAGTGAAGCCCTCGTACTACAGGGGGCGCTTTATGGCTACACCTTC. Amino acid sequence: CASSEALVLQGALYGYTF.

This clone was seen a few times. CDR3 region: CASSYRGALGYTF. CDR3 nucleotide sequence: TGTGCCAGCAGTTACCGCGGCGCCTTGGGCTACACCTTC. The chain links TRBV6-5 to TRBJ1-2; D is unclear. Germline CDR1 MNHEY, CDR2 SVGAGI. V lost 2 bases and J 8 bases, leaving 12 bases between the germline ends. The CDR3 loop spans 13 amino acids.

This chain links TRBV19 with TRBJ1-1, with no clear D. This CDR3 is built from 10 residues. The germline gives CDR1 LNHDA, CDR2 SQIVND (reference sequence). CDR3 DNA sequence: TGTGTGGCTGAATACACTGAAGCTTTCTTT. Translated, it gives CVAEYTEAFF.

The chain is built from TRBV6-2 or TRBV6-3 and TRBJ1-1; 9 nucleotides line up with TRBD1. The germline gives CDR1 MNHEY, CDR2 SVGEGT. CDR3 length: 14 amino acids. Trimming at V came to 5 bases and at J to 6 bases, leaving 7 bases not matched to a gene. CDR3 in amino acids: CASSLDRGGSEAFF. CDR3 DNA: TGTGCCAGCAGTCTCGACAGGGGGGGCTCTGAAGCTTTCTTT.

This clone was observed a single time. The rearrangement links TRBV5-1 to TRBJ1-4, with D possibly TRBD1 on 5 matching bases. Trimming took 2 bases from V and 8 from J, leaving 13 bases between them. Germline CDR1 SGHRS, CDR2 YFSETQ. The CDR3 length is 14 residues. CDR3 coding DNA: TGCGCCAGCAGCTTCGCGCAGGGCTCCGAAAAACTGTTTTTT. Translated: CASSFAQGSEKLFF. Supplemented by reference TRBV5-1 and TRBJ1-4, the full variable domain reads KAGVTQTPRYLIKTRGQQVTLSCSPISGHRSVSWYQQTPGQGLQFLFEYFSETQRNKGNFPGRFSGRQFSNSRSEMNVSTLELGDSALYLCASSFAQGSEKLFFGSGTQLSVL.

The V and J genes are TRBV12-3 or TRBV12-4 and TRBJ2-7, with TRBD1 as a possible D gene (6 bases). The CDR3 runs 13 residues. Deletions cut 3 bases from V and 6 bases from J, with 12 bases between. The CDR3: CASSFSGAGEQYF. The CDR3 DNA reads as TGTGCCAGCAGTTTCTCAGGGGCAGGCGAGCAGTACTTC.

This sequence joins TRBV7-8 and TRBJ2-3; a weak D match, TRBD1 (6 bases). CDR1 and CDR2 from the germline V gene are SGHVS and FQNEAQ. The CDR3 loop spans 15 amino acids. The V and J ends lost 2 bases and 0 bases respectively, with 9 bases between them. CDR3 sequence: CASSLKRGSTDTQYF. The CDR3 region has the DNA TGTGCCAGCAGCTTAAAGAGGGGGAGCACAGATACGCAGTATTTT.

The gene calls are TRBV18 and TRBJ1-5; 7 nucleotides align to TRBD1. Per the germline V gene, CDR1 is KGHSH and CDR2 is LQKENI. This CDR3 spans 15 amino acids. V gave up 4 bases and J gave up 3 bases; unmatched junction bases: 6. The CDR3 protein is CASSQGAQNNQPQHF. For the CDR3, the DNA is TGTGCCAGCTCACAGGGGGCACAGAACAATCAGCCCCAGCATTTT.

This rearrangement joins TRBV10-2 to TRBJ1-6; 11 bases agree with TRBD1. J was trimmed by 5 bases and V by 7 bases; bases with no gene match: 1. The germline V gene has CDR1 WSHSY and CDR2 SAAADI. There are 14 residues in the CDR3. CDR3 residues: CASTGQGDNSPLHF. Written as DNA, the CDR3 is TGCGCCAGCACGGGACAGGGGGATAATTCACCCCTCCACTTT.

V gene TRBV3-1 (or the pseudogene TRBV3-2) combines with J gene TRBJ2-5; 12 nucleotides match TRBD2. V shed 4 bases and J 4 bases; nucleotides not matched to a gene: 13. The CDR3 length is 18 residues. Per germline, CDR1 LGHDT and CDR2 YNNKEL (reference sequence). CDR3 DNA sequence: TGTGCCAGCAGCCCAGGACTAGCGGGGAGCTCGGCTGGAGAGACCCAGTACTTC. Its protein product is CASSPGLAGSSAGETQYF.

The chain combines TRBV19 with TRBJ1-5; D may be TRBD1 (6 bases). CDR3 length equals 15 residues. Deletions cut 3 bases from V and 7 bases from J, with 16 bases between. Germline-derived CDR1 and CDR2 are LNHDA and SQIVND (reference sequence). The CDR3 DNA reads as TGTGCCAGTAGTATCTTTACAGGGAGCGGCCAGCCCCAGCATTTT. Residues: CASSIFTGSGQPQHF.

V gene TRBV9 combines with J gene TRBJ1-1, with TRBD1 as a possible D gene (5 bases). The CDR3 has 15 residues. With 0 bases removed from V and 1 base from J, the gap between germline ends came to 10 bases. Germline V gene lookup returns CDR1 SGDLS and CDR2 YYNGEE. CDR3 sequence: CASSVGGAANTEAFF. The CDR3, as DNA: TGTGCCAGCAGCGTAGGTGGGGCAGCGAACACTGAAGCTTTCTTT.